This T cell receptor beta chain was captured by sequencing in a study of T cells in Graves' hyperthyroidism and ophthalmopathy. Regarding the study as a whole: Most thyroid clonotypes expanded above 0.001 appeared in blood too. Progression to ophthalmopathy was predicted a median of about six months early.

The CDR3 is 13 amino acids. CDR1 is SGHDT, CDR2 YYEEEE, per germline. V gave up 4 bases and J gave up 6 bases, with 13 bases separating them. RNA transcripts provided the source from which TCR beta CDR3 regions were amplified. The HTBI primer set served for first-round RT-PCR of the TCR CDR3. TCRdb redid the calling of the multiplex PCR reads with MiXCR, one entry per CDR3 protein. The data hold 600,000 or so distinct CDR3 sequences, with approximately 14% observed a single time. Points on this clonotype: What it binds is not known.

The material sequenced was blood. The origin of this receptor is a woman aged 18-29 years with Graves' ophthalmopathy. The rearrangement links TRBV5-6 to TRBJ1-1; D unresolved. CDR3 protein: CASSPRRQAEAFF. The CDR3 bases are TGTGCCAGCAGCCCTAGGCGTCAGGCTGAAGCTTTCTTT.